Listed below are T cell receptor beta chains from one sample, sequenced in a study of beta chain features in type 1 diabetes. Sequencing was performed with immunoSEQ multiplex PCR; in TCRdb, only in-frame clones are kept and a portion is missing. The repertoire holds 500,000 to 800,000 clones, with approximately 13% as singletons. The sequenced sample consisted of naive CD4+ T cells from blood. The receptors derive from a young man with type 1 diabetes. Both conserved end residues are trimmed from each CDR3. A D gene is named only where the DNA matches it firmly.

cdr3_length,d_call,v_call,cdr3_aa
15,-,TRBV29-1,SVESLVQRRVYTEQF
12,TRBD1,TRBV19,ASRARQGNTEAF
12,TRBD2,TRBV5-4,ASSSAGSYNEQF
11,-,TRBV7-2,ASSFSVGGELF
11,-,TRBV10-1,ASSATGTGELF
14,TRBD1,TRBV9,ASSVDDRGLHNEQF
11,-,TRBV30,AWNPVSTDTQY
12,-,TRBV7-9,ASSPSGAGYEQY
15,-,TRBV18,ASSHERPQYSNQPQH
12,-,TRBV7-2,ASSFGTRGSPLH
18,TRBD1,TRBV5-1,ASSLRPGTGSSSSSYEQY
13,-,TRBV15,ATSRGRGNQETQY
13,TRBD1,TRBV28,ASSQDRGGPDVLT
10,-,TRBV5-1,ASSLVGETQY
13,TRBD1,TRBV6-5,ASSHPTGRNSPLH
10,-,TRBV7-2,ASSLQGYEQY
13,-,TRBV21-1,AAKGPSKFQETQY